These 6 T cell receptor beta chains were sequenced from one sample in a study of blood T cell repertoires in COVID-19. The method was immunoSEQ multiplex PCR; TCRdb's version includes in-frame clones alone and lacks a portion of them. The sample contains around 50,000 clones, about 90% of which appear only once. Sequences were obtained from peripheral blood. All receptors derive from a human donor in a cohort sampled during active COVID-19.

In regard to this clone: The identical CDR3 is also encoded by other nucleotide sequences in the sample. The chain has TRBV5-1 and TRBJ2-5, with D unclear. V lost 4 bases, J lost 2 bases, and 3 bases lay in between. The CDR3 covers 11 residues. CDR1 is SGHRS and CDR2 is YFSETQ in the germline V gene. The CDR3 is CASSLQETQYF. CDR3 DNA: TGCGCCAGCAGCCTGCAAGAGACCCAGTACTTC.

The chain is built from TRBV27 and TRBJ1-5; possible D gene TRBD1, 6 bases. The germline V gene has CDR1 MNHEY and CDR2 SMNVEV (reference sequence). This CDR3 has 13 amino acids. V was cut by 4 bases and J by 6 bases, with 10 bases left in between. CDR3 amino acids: CASSSLGGQPQHF. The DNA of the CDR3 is TGTGCCAGCAGTTCCCTAGGGGGTCAGCCCCAGCATTTT.

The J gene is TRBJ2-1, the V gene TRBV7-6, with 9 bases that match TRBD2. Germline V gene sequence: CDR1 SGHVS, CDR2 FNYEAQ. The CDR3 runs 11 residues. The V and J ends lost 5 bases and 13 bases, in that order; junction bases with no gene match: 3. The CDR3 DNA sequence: TGTGCCAGCAGCCAAGGGACTAGCCAGTTCTTC. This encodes CASSQGTSQFF.

The DNA for the CDR3 is TGTGCCACCAGCAGAGATCCTAGCGGGAGGGATGAGCAGTACTTC. Translated, it gives CATSRDPSGRDEQYF. The V and J genes are TRBV15 and TRBJ2-7; 12 nucleotides line up with TRBD2. V shed 0 bases, J shed 7 bases, and the junction held 4 bases outside the gene matches. The CDR3 runs 15 residues. Germline V CDR1 and CDR2: LNHNV, YYDKDF (reference sequence).

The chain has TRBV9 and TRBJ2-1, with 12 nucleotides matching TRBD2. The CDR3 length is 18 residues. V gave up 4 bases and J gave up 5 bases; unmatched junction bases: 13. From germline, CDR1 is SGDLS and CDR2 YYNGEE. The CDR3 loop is CASSTRGLAGGYHNEQFF. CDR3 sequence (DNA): TGTGCCAGCAGCACCCGAGGGCTAGCGGGAGGGTACCACAATGAGCAGTTCTTC.

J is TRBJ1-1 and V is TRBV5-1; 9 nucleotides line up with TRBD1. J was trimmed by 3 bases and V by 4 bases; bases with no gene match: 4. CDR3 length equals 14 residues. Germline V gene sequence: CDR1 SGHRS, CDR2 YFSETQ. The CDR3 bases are TGCGCCAGCAGCCACGGGACAGGGTACACTGAAGCTTTCTTT. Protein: CASSHGTGYTEAFF.